Below, 19 T cell receptor beta chains from the same sample are listed, as sequenced in a study of T cell responses to AZD1222 COVID-19 vaccine listed by TCRdb under 2021. The label giving this sample's time point can be read as: baseline before first vaccination. Libraries were prepared through the immunoSEQ multiplex PCR assay. Not all clones reach the TCRdb copy of this immuneACCESS table, which keeps in-frame sequences only. Checked studies attribute under half of the gap to unresolved V genes and leave the rest unexplained. The sample contains some 130,000 clones, 90% of them found a single time. 6.9% of the sample goes to the ten largest clones. The sample in question was peripheral blood, obtained on day 0 of AZD1222 vaccination. The receptors stem from an adult in good health.

This clone has just one count. The chain links TRBV6-5 to TRBJ2-5; 7 bases line up with TRBD2. Germline CDR1 and CDR2: MNHEY and SVGAGI. The CDR3 runs 13 residues. After removal of 7 bases from V and 5 bases from J, the junction contained 7 bases not matched to a gene. The CDR3 sequence: CASISLAVETQYF. The CDR3 DNA is TGTGCCAGCATCTCTCTAGCGGTGGAGACCCAGTACTTC.

This clone was recorded once. The chain is built from TRBV5-8 and TRBJ1-2; 8 nucleotides agree with TRBD1. This CDR3 contains 14 residues. The V segment lost 2 bases and the J segment 5 bases; nucleotides outside the gene matches: 5. Germline V CDR1 and CDR2: SGHTS, YDEGEE. The DNA for the CDR3 is TGTGCCAGCAGCTTCCAGGGGGCATTATATGGCTACACCTTC. It encodes CASSFQGALYGYTF.

The chain carries TRBV28 and TRBJ2-1, with 8 nucleotides matching TRBD1. Germline CDR1 is MDHEN and CDR2 is SYDVKM. The CDR3 is 16 amino acids. V dropped 6 bases and J dropped 3; count of bases not matched to a gene: 10. CDR3 loop: CASSRPGTGVYNEQFF. Here the CDR3 DNA reads TGTGCCAGCAGCCGCCCCGGGACAGGTGTCTACAATGAGCAGTTCTTC.

The rearrangement links TRBV24-1 to TRBJ1-6; D is uncertain. The CDR3 loop spans 11 amino acids. Trimming shortened V by 3 bases and J by 14 bases, and 7 bases separated the two germline ends. In germline, CDR1 is KGHDR, CDR2 SFDVKD. CDR3 region: CATSDGRTLHF. The CDR3 coding sequence is TGTGCCACCAGTGATGGTCGAACCCTCCACTTT.

V and J are TRBV6-2 or TRBV6-3 and TRBJ2-3; 13 positions agree with TRBD2. Germline CDR1 MNHEY, CDR2 SVGEGT. V was clipped by 2 bases and J by 3 bases; unmatched bases: 5. The CDR3 totals 17 residues. The CDR3 loop reads CASSYPTSGGPTDTQYF. CDR3 nucleotides: TGTGCCAGCAGTTACCCGACTAGCGGGGGGCCGACAGATACGCAGTATTTT.

The chain links TRBV7-9 to TRBJ2-2; D might be TRBD1 or TRBD2, each matching 5 bases. The germline CDR1 and CDR2 sequences are SEHNR and FQNEAQ (reference sequence). The V end was cut by 4 bases, the J end by 2 bases, with 20 bases between. CDR3 length equals 18 residues. DNA of the CDR3: TGTGCCAGCAGCTCTAGGGGCCCGGTCTGGACTAACACCGGGGAGCTGTTTTTT. Protein sequence: CASSSRGPVWTNTGELFF. Full variable domain (remainder filled in from reference TRBV7-9 and TRBJ2-2): DTGVSQNPRHKITKRGQNVTFRCDPISEHNRLYWYRQTLGQGPEFLTYFQNEAQLEKSRLLSDRFSAERPKGSFSTLEIQRTEQGDSAMYLCASSSRGPVWTNTGELFFGEGSRLTVL.

The chain recombines TRBV9 with TRBJ2-1; D perhaps matches TRBD1 (6 bases). Germline-derived CDR1 and CDR2 are SGDLS and YYNGEE. The V end was cut by 3 bases, the J end by 12 bases, with 13 bases between. The CDR3 spans 12 residues. This CDR3 reads CASSASGVSQFF. For the CDR3, the DNA is TGTGCCAGCAGCGCCTCAGGGGTTTCGCAGTTCTTC.

Only one count was recorded for this clone. The chain recombines TRBV5-4 with TRBJ2-5; the match to TRBD2 covers 12 bases. V lost 4 bases and J lost 10; bases outside the gene matches: 14. From germline, CDR1 is SGHNT and CDR2 YYREEE (reference sequence). This CDR3 contains 16 residues. CDR3 in amino acids: CASSQTSGGPVGSQYF. In DNA form, the CDR3 reads TGTGCCAGCAGCCAGACTAGCGGGGGCCCAGTGGGTAGCCAGTACTTC.

This clone was counted once. V is TRBV27 and J is TRBJ2-7; D is ambiguous. CDR1 and CDR2 from the germline V gene are MNHEY and SMNVEV (reference sequence). CDR3 size: 11 residues. In DNA, the CDR3 is TGTGCAACAAGGGTCGGGTGGGAGCAGTACTTC. It translates to CATRVGWEQYF.

J is TRBJ2-6 and V is TRBV4-2; D not certain. From germline, CDR1 is LGHNA and CDR2 YNFKEQ. This CDR3 is built from 17 residues. Trimming took off 0 bases at V and 0 bases at J, with 9 bases between the two ends. The CDR3 sequence: CASSQDFQTSGANVLTF. The CDR3 bases are TGTGCCAGCAGCCAAGACTTCCAGACCTCTGGGGCCAACGTCCTGACTTTC.

V is TRBV15 and J is TRBJ1-5, with a possible D match to TRBD1 (5 bases). From germline, CDR1 is LNHNV and CDR2 YYDKDF (reference sequence). The length of the CDR3 is 13 residues. V lost 6 bases, J lost 8 bases, and 14 bases lay in between. CDR3 residues: CATRFSGGEPQHF. Written as DNA, the CDR3 is TGTGCCACCAGGTTCTCCGGGGGGGAGCCCCAGCATTTT.

The chain couples TRBV3-1 (or the pseudogene TRBV3-2) to TRBJ2-1; no clear D. This CDR3 has 13 residues. Trimming cost V 1 base and J 7 bases, with 8 bases left between them. The germline V gene encodes CDR1 LGHDT and CDR2 YNNKEL (reference sequence). CDR3 DNA: TGTGCCAGCAGCCAAGGGTCCGTTAATGAGCAGTTCTTC. Its protein product is CASSQGSVNEQFF.

The chain is built from TRBV9 and TRBJ1-2; TRBD1 is a possible D gene (5 bases). CDR3 length: 15 amino acids. V was clipped by 0 bases and J by 4 bases, with 13 bases between them. Looked up from germline, CDR1 is SGDLS and CDR2 is YYNGEE. The CDR3 loop reads CASSVDGALVYGYTF. In DNA, the CDR3 is TGTGCCAGCAGCGTAGATGGGGCTCTCGTCTATGGCTACACCTTC.

The chain joins TRBV2 to TRBJ2-7; D is perhaps TRBD2 (6 bases). V was pared by 6 bases and J by 3 bases, with 18 bases between. CDR3 length: 15 amino acids. Germline CDR1 reads SNHLY; CDR2 reads FYNNEI. In nucleotides, the CDR3 is TGTGCCAGCAGGGACCCCGGGGGAACGGGCTACGAGCAGTACTTC. This translates into CASRDPGGTGYEQYF.

The chain joins TRBV12-3 or TRBV12-4 to TRBJ1-5, with TRBD1 matching over 7 bases. V shed 3 bases and J 7 bases; nucleotides not matched to a gene: 3. The CDR3 totals 13 residues. The CDR3 region is CASSLRGQQPQHF. The CDR3 coding sequence is TGTGCCAGCAGTTTGAGGGGGCAACAGCCCCAGCATTTT.

The CDR3 DNA reads as TGTGCCAGCAGCAGCGGACTAGCGGGGGCCCGCAATGAGCAGTTCTTC. This sequence encodes CASSSGLAGARNEQFF. This chain links TRBV5-5 with TRBJ2-1; 13 nucleotides line up with TRBD2. V lost 4 bases, J lost 6 bases, and 7 bases stayed unmatched. The V gene's germline CDR1 is SGHKS and CDR2 YYEKEE (reference sequence). The CDR3 has 16 amino acids.

This chain uses TRBV7-9 with TRBJ2-3, with 9 bases matching TRBD1. The germline V gene encodes CDR1 SEHNR and CDR2 FQNEAQ (reference sequence). J lost 1 base, V lost 6 bases, and 5 bases had no gene match. The CDR3 runs to 15 residues. The CDR3 sequence is CASSDRGLGTDTQYF. DNA for the CDR3: TGTGCCAGCAGTGACAGGGGGTTGGGCACAGATACGCAGTATTTT. Drawing the rest from reference TRBV7-9 and TRBJ2-3, the complete variable domain is DTGVSQNPRHKITKRGQNVTFRCDPISEHNRLYWYRQTLGQGPEFLTYFQNEAQLEKSRLLSDRFSAERPKGSFSTLEIQRTEQGDSAMYLCASSDRGLGTDTQYFGPGTRLTVL.

This clone came up many times. The CDR3 DNA reads as TGCGCCAGCAGCCGGGACCCCGGCAGCACAGATACGCAGTATTTT. This encodes CASSRDPGSTDTQYF. This chain uses TRBV4-1 with TRBJ2-3; D tentatively fits TRBD1 or TRBD2 (5 bases each). Germline CDR1 is MGHRA and CDR2 is YSYEKL. The CDR3 contains 15 residues. The V and J ends lost 4 bases and 0 bases respectively, with 11 bases between them.

For the CDR3, the DNA is TGTGCCAGCAGCCTGAGCGACAGGGGGAATCAGCCCCAGCATTTT. Protein: CASSLSDRGNQPQHF. The rearrangement joins TRBV21-1 to TRBJ1-5; TRBD1 reflects the table's D call only, with no check against the DNA. TRBV21-1 is shown as a pseudogene. The CDR3 runs to 15 residues.